Shown below are 10 T cell receptor beta chains from a single sample sequenced in a study of blood T cells in healthy people across ages. It was with a sample-barcoded 5' primer and a J-beta primer mix that a second PCR of about 6 to 12 cycles was run. Using its own MiXCR run on the 5' RACE reads, TCRdb lists one record per CDR3 protein. The table has some 670,000 distinct CDR3 sequences, roughly half seen once. What was sequenced was blood. The receptors shown here come from an elderly woman in good health.

The chain employs TRBV12-3 or TRBV12-4 and TRBJ2-5, with unresolved D. V lost 6 bases to trimming and J lost 5 bases, with 19 bases between them. The CDR3 is made up of 15 amino acids. In DNA form, the CDR3 reads TGTGCCAGCAGCCCCCGAAAGGGCCGAAGGGAGACCCAGTACTTC. This gives the protein CASSPRKGRRETQYF.

This clonotype turned up a few times. The CDR3 DNA is TGTGCCACTGGGGGGGGGGCTTACAATGAGCAGTTCTTC. Protein product: CATGGGAYNEQFF. The chain carries TRBV5-6 and TRBJ2-1; the D gene is possibly TRBD2 (7 bases). The CDR3 sequence is 13 residues long. Trimming shortened V by 9 bases and J by 4 bases, and 14 bases separated the two germline ends. Germline V gene sequence: CDR1 SGHDT, CDR2 YYEEEE.

The table lists this clonotype with a few counts. The chain couples TRBV5-1 to TRBJ2-5; 7 positions match TRBD2. CDR1 SGHRS and CDR2 YFSETQ come from the germline V gene. The trim removed 0 bases at V and 3 bases at J, leaving 8 bases unmatched. The CDR3 has 16 amino acids. CDR3 sequence: CASSLAARLAEETQYF. DNA of the CDR3: TGCGCCAGCAGCTTGGCCGCCAGGCTAGCGGAAGAGACCCAGTACTTC.

This clonotype was seen at least ten times. The chain recombines TRBV10-3 with TRBJ2-7; D gene unclear. This CDR3 is 14 amino acids long. Trimming removed 3 bases at V and 2 bases at J, with 11 bases between. Germline CDR1 ENHRY, CDR2 SYGVKD. This CDR3 reads CAISDPTATYEQYF. CDR3 DNA: TGTGCCATCAGTGACCCTACGGCTACCTACGAGCAGTACTTC.

In this sample, this clonotype turned up many times. The chain joins TRBV27 to TRBJ2-7; D possibly corresponds to TRBD1 (5 bases). Germline V CDR1 and CDR2: MNHEY, SMNVEV (reference sequence). The CDR3 sequence is 15 residues long. Trimming removed 4 bases at V and 1 base at J, with 14 bases between. DNA of the CDR3: TGTGCCAGCAGTTGGGGCGGATTAGATTCCTACGAGCAGTACTTC. Encoded protein: CASSWGGLDSYEQYF.

The chain couples TRBV4-3 to TRBJ1-4; tentatively, D is TRBD1 (5 bases). With 0 bases removed from V and 7 bases from J, the gap between germline ends came to 15 bases. Germline V gene sequence: CDR1 LGHNA, CDR2 YSLEER. The CDR3 consists of 16 residues. The CDR3 coding sequence is TGCGCCAGCAGCCAAGAGGGGGGTCCTATTACTGAAAAACTGTTTTTT. Protein product: CASSQEGGPITEKLFF.

The chain joins TRBV25-1 to TRBJ1-1; TRBD1 matches at 7 bases. Germline values: CDR1 MGHDK, CDR2 SYGVNS. V was clipped by 5 bases and J by 5 bases; unmatched bases: 5. This CDR3 comprises 13 residues. The CDR3 nucleotides read TGTGCCAGCAGTCCCGGACAGGCAACTGAAGCTTTCTTT. This gives the protein CASSPGQATEAFF.

In its sample, this clonotype was seen many times. V and J are TRBV20-1 and TRBJ2-3; either TRBD1 or TRBD2 may fit D (6 bases each). There are 14 residues in the CDR3. The ends were cut back, 6 bases at V and 3 bases at J, with 16 bases in the middle. Per germline, CDR1 DFQATT and CDR2 SNEGSKA (reference sequence). The CDR3 coding sequence is TGCAGTGCCCCGATGAAGGGGGGTACAGATACGCAGTATTTT. This encodes CSAPMKGGTDTQYF.

This clonotype was recorded only once. The genes are TRBV5-6 and TRBJ2-1; D may match TRBD1 or TRBD2 (5 bases each). Trimming pared 3 bases from V and 5 bases from J, leaving 9 bases between. The germline gives CDR1 SGHDT, CDR2 YYEEEE. The CDR3 loop spans 13 amino acids. Here the CDR3 reads CASSWDADNEQFF. For the CDR3, the DNA is TGTGCCAGCAGCTGGGACGCCGACAATGAGCAGTTCTTC.

In this sample, this clonotype turned up many times. The chain has TRBV20-1 and TRBJ2-5, with TRBD1 matching over 8 bases. The CDR3 covers 15 residues. CDR1 is DFQATT and CDR2 is SNEGSKA in the germline V gene (reference sequence). J was trimmed by 5 bases and V by 3 bases; bases with no gene match: 11. CDR3 DNA: TGCAGTGCTAGGAAGTCGACAGGGGTTCTGGAGACCCAGTACTTC. Protein product: CSARKSTGVLETQYF.